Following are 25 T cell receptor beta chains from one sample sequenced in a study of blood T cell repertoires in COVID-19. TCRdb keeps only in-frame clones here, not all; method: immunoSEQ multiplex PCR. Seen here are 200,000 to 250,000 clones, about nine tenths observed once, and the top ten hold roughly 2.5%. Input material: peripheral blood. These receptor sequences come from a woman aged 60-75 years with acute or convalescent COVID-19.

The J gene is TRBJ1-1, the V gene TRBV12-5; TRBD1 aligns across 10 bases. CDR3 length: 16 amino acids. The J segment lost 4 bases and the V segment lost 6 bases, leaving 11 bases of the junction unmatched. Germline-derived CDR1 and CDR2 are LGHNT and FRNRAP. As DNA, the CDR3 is TGTGCTAGTGGCAGACGACAGGGGGCGTCGGGCACTGAAGCTTTCTTT. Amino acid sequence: CASGRRQGASGTEAFF.

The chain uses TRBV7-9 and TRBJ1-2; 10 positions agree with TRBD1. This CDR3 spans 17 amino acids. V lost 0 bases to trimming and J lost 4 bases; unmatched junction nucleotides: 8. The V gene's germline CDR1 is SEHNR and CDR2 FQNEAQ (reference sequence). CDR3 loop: CASSLAGTGAIVYGYTF. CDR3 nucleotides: TGTGCCAGCAGCTTAGCTGGGACAGGGGCGATAGTCTATGGCTACACCTTC.

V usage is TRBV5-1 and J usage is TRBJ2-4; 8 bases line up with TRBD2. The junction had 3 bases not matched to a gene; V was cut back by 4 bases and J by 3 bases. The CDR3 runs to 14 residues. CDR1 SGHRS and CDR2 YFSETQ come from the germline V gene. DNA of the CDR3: TGCGCCAGCAGCATTAGCGGGGTCAAAAACATTCAGTACTTC. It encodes CASSISGVKNIQYF.

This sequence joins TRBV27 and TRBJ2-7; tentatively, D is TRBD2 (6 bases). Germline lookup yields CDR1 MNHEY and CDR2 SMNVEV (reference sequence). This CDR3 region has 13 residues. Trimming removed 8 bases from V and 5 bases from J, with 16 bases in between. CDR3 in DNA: TGTGCCAGCCGGATGGAGGGGACCCACGAGCAGTACTTC. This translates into CASRMEGTHEQYF.

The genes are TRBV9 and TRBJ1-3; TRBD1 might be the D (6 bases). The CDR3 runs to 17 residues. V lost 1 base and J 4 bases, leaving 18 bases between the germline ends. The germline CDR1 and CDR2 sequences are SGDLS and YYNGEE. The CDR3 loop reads CASSVSLGQSGGNTIYF. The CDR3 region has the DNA TGTGCCAGCAGCGTATCCCTAGGACAGTCAGGGGGAAACACCATATATTTT.

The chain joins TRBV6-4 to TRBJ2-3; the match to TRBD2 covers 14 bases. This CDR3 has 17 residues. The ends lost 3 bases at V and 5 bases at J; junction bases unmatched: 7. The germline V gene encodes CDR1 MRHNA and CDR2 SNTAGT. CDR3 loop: CASSERLAGGPGDTQYF. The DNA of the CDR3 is TGTGCCAGCAGTGAGAGACTAGCGGGAGGGCCAGGAGATACGCAGTATTTT.

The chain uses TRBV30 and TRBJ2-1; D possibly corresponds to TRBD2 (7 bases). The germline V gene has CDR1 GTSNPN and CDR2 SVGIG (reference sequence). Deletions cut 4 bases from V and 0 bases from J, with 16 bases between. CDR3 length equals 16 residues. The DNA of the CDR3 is TGTGCCTGGACCCTAAGGGGGAGGGGCTCCTACAATGAGCAGTTCTTC. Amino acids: CAWTLRGRGSYNEQFF. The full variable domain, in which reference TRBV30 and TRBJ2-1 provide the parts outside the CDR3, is SQTIHQWPATLVQPVGSPLSLECTVEGTSNPNLYWYRQAAGRGLQLLFYSVGIGQISSEVPQNLSASRPQDRQFILSSKKLLLSDSGFYLCAWTLRGRGSYNEQFFGPGTRLTVL.

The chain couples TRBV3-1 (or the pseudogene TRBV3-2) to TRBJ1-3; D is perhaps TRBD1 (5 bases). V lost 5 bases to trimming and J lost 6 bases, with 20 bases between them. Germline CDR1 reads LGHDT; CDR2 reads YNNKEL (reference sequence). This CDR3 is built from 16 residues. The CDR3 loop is CASSYPAGTSPNTIYF. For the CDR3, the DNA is TGTGCCAGCAGCTATCCAGCCGGGACTTCGCCAAACACCATATATTTT.

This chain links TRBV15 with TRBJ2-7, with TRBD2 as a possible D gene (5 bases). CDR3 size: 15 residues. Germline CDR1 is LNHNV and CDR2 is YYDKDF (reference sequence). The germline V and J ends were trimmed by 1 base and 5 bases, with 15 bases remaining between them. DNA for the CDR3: TGTGCCACCAGCAGAGCCCCGAGGCTAGCCCACGAGCAGTACTTC. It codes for CATSRAPRLAHEQYF.

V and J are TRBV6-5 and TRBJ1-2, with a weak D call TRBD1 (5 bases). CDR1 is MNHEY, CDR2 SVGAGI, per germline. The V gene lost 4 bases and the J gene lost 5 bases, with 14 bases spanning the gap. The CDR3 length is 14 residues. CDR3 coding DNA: TGTGCCAGCAGTTTGGTAGTGGGGGGGTATGGCTACACCTTC. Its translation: CASSLVVGGYGYTF.

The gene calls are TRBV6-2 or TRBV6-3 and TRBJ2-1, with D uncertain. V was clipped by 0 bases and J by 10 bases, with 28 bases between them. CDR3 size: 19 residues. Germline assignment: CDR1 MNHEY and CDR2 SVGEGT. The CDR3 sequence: CASSYSIPSLSRMLREQFF. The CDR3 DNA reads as TGTGCCAGCAGTTACTCGATTCCCTCGCTTAGCCGAATGCTGAGAGAGCAGTTCTTC.

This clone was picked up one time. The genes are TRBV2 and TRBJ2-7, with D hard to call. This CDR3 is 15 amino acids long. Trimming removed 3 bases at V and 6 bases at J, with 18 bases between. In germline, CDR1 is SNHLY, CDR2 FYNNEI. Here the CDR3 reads CASSEIRSVMSEQYF. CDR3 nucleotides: TGTGCCAGCAGTGAGATCAGGTCGGTTATGAGCGAGCAGTACTTC.

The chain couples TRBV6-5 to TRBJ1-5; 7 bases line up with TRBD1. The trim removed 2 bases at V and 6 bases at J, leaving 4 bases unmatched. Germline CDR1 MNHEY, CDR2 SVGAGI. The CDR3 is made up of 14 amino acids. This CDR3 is CASSYKGGGQPQHF. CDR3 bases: TGTGCCAGCAGTTACAAAGGGGGCGGTCAGCCCCAGCATTTT.

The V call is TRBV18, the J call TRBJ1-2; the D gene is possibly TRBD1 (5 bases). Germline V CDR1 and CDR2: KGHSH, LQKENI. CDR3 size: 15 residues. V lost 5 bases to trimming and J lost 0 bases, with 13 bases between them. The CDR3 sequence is CASSFAGIANYGYTF. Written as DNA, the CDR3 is TGTGCCAGCTCATTTGCAGGGATAGCTAACTATGGCTACACCTTC.

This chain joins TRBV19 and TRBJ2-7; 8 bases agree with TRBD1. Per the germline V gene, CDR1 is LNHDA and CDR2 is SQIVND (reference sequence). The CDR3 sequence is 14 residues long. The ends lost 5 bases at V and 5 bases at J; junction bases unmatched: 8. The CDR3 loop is CASSARTGRNEQYF. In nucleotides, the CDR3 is TGTGCCAGTAGTGCCCGGACAGGGAGGAACGAGCAGTACTTC.

CDR3 nucleotides: TGTGCCAGTAGTGAGGTAGCGGGGGGCATGGAGACCCAGTACTTC. Its protein is CASSEVAGGMETQYF. V gene TRBV19 combines with J gene TRBJ2-5; TRBD2 aligns across 10 bases. Germline V gives CDR1 LNHDA, CDR2 SQIVND (reference sequence). CDR3 length: 15 residues. With V trimmed by 5 bases and J by 5 bases, 8 bases remained unmatched.

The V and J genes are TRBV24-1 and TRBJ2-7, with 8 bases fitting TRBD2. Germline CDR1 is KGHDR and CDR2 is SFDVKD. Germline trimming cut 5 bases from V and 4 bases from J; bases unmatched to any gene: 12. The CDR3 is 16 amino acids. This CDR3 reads CATSGLQAGVGYEQYF. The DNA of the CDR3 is TGTGCCACCAGTGGGTTACAAGCGGGGGTCGGATACGAGCAGTACTTC.

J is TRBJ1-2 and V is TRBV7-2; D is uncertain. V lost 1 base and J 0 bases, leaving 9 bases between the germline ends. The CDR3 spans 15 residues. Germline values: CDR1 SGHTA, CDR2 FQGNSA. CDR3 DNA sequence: TGTGCCAGCAGCTTAGGGCCCGCCACTAACTATGGCTACACCTTC. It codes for CASSLGPATNYGYTF.

In nucleotides, the CDR3 is TGTGCCAGCTCACCATCTCTGGACAGGGTTGCAGATACGCAGTATTTT. Protein: CASSPSLDRVADTQYF. V is TRBV18 and J is TRBJ2-3; 8 bases are shared with TRBD1. CDR1 and CDR2 from the germline V gene are KGHSH and LQKENI. V gave up 2 bases and J gave up 4 bases; unmatched junction bases: 8. The CDR3 loop spans 16 amino acids.

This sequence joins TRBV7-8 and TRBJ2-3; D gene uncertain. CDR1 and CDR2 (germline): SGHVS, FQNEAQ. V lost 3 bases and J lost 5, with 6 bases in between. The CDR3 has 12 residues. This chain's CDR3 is CASSFRIDTQYF. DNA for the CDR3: TGTGCCAGCAGCTTCAGGATAGATACGCAGTATTTT.

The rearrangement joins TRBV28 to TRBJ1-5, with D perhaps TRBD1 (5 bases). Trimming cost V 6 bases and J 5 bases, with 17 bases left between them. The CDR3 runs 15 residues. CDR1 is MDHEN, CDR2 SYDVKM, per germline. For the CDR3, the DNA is TGTGCCAGCAGCCATGTTTCGGGGGGAGATCAGCCCCAGCATTTT. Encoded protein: CASSHVSGGDQPQHF.

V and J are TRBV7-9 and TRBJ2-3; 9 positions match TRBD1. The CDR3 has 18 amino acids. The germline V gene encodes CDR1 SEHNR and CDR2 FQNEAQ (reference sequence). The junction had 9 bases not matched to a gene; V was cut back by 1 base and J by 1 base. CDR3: CASSLVGNRDRGTDTQYF. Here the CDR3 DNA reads TGTGCCAGCAGCTTAGTGGGGAACCGGGACAGGGGCACAGATACGCAGTATTTT. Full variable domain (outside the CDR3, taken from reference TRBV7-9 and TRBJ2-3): DTGVSQNPRHKITKRGQNVTFRCDPISEHNRLYWYRQTLGQGPEFLTYFQNEAQLEKSRLLSDRFSAERPKGSFSTLEIQRTEQGDSAMYLCASSLVGNRDRGTDTQYFGPGTRLTVL.

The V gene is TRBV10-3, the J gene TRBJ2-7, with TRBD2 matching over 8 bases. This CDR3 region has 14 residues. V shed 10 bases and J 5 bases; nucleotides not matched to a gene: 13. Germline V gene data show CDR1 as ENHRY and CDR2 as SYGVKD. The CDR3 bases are TGTGCCACCAACGCGCTGACTAGCGCCCACGAGCAGTACTTC. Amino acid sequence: CATNALTSAHEQYF.

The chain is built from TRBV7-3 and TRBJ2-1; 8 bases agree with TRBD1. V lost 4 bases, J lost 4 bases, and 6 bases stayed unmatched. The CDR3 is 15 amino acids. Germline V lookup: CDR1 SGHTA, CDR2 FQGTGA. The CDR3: CASSSDRGLYNEQFF. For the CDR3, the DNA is TGTGCCAGCAGCTCCGACAGGGGCCTTTACAATGAGCAGTTCTTC.

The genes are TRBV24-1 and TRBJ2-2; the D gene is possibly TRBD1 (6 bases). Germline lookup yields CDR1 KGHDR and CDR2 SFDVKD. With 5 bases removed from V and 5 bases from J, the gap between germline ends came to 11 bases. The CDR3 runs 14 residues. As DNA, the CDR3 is TGTGCCACCAGTGCAGCAGGGGTTACCGGGGAGCTGTTTTTT. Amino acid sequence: CATSAAGVTGELFF.